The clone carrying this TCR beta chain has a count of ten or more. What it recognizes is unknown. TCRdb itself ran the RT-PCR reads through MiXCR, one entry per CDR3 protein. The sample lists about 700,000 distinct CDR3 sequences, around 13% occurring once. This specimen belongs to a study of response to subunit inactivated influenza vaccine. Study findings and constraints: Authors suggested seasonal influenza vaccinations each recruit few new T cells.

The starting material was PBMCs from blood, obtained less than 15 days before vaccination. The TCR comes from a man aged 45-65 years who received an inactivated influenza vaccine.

CDR3 sequence reads: CASSPPFSTDTQYF. DNA of the CDR3: TGTGCCAGCAGCCCCCCGTTTAGCACAGATACGCAGTATTTT. The chain has TRBV9 and TRBJ2-3; D ambiguous. The V end lost 4 bases, the J end lost 0 bases, and 9 bases lay between the germline ends. CDR1 SGDLS and CDR2 YYNGEE come from the germline V gene. The CDR3 covers 14 residues.